The clone carrying this T cell receptor beta chain was counted only a few times. The antigen remains undetermined. cDNA libraries of TCR beta carried unique molecular identifiers. TCRdb reprocessed the PCR reads via MiXCR and lists one record per CDR3 protein. The sample contains hundreds of thousands of distinct CDR3 sequences, around 60% of which appear only once. The record originates from a study of post-analysis software for immune sequencing data. Study-level findings and limits: F measure showed strong co-clustering of same-batch samples. Multiple sclerosis patients had significantly lower normalized Chao1 diversity than controls. About five TRBV segments appeared more often in patients than in controls, and TRBV5-6, TRBV5-1 and TRBV20-1 were among these.

J lost 3 bases, V lost 7 bases, and 8 bases had no gene match. Germline V gene sequence: CDR1 SQVTM, CDR2 ANQGSEA. The CDR3 loop spans 14 amino acids. The receptor was derived from a girl aged 2 to 9 with multiple sclerosis. V gene TRBV29-1 combines with J gene TRBJ2-1; 8 nucleotides match TRBD1. Sequencing input: blood. This CDR3 is CSASPDRGYNEQFF. CDR3 in DNA: TGCAGCGCCTCGCCTGACAGGGGCTACAATGAGCAGTTCTTC.